The 5 T cell receptor beta chains given below trace back to one sample, sequenced in a study of T cells in Graves' hyperthyroidism and ophthalmopathy (dated by TCRdb to the late 2010s). Preparation of the library involved multiplex PCR. Sequenced on an Illumina HiSeq 2000. Amplification of TCR beta CDR3 regions was carried out from RNA transcripts. For the first round of RT-PCR on the TCR CDR3, the HTBI primer set was used together with the Qiagen OneStep RT-PCR kit. In TCRdb, the public reads were trimmed at Q25 with fastp and aligned with MiXCR, with productive beta chains retained. Entries are consolidated by CDR3 protein sequence, retaining the most common genes and DNA. Counted in this sample were around 690,000 distinct CDR3 sequences; 17% of them appeared once. The ten biggest clones cover roughly 15% of the sample. The sample comprised blood. The receptors were gathered from a man aged 50 to 60 with Graves' hyperthyroidism.

This clonotype occurred a few times. A read error may explain this, as a much larger clone is one base away. The chain carries TRBV27 and TRBJ1-1; 12 bases align to TRBD1. Germline loops: CDR1 MNHEY, CDR2 SMNVEV (reference sequence). This CDR3 is built from 18 residues. CDR3 region: CVSSLFSGTGGMNTEAFF. The DNA for the CDR3 is TGTGTCAGCAGTTTATTCTCCGGGACAGGGGGCATGAACACTGAAGCTTTCTTT.

V usage is TRBV24-1 and J usage is TRBJ2-1; D is perhaps TRBD1 (6 bases). V dropped 4 bases and J dropped 8 bases, with 17 bases sitting between them. Germline V gene lookup returns CDR1 KGHDR and CDR2 SFDVKD. The CDR3 contains 15 residues. The CDR3 DNA sequence: TGTGCCACCAGTGACCCCCGGGACATGCACGATGAGCAGTTCTTC. It encodes CATSDPRDMHDEQFF.

This clonotype was seen more than once but under ten times. The chain recombines TRBV7-3 with TRBJ2-2; 8 bases align to TRBD2. V was pared by 5 bases and J by 6 bases, with 11 bases of the junction left unmatched. This CDR3 has 16 amino acids. Germline loops: CDR1 SGHTA, CDR2 FQGTGA. CDR3 protein: CASSPGTREDAGELFF. In DNA form, the CDR3 reads TGTGCCAGCAGCCCAGGGACTAGAGAGGACGCCGGGGAGCTGTTTTTT.

This clonotype showed up many times. V gene TRBV28 combines with J gene TRBJ2-1; a weak D match, TRBD2 (6 bases). Looked up from germline, CDR1 is MDHEN and CDR2 is SYDVKM. Trimming shortened V by 3 bases and J by 6 bases, and 15 bases separated the two germline ends. CDR3 length: 15 amino acids. CDR3 sequence: CASSFRLGGPNEQFF. The CDR3 nucleotides read TGTGCCAGCAGTTTTCGACTAGGAGGGCCCAATGAGCAGTTCTTC.

This clonotype was observed many times. CDR3 in DNA: TGTGCCAGCAGCCAGCCGCGGGGGGGGTTTCGCGTTAGGGAGACCCAGTACTTC. Translating gives CASSQPRGGFRVRETQYF. The chain has TRBV11-2 and TRBJ2-5; 9 bases align to TRBD2. Germline lookup yields CDR1 SGHAT and CDR2 FQNNGV. The CDR3 is 18 residues long. The V and J ends lost 5 bases and 5 bases, in that order; junction bases with no gene match: 18.